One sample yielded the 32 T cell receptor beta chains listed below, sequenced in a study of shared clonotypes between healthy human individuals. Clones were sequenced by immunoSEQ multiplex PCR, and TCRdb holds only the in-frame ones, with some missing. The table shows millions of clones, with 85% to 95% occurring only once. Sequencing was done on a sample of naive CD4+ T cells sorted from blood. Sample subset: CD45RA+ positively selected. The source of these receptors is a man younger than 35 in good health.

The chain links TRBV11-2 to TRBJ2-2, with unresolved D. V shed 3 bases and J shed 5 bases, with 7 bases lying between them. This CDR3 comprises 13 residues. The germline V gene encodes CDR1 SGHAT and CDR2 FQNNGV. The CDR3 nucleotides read TGTGCCAGCAGCTTCGGTTGGACCGGGGAGCTGTTTTTT. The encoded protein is CASSFGWTGELFF.

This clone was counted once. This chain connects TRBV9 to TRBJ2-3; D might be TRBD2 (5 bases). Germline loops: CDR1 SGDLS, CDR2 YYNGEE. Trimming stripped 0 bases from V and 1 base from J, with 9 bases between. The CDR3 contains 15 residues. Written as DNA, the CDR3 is TGTGCCAGCAGCGTAGCTAGCCCGCGCACAGATACGCAGTATTTT. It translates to CASSVASPRTDTQYF.

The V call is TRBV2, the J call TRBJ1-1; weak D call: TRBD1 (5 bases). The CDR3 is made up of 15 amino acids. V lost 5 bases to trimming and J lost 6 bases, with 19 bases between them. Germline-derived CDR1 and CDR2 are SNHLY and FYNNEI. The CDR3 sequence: CASSQGLGGKAEAFF. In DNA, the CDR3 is TGTGCCAGCAGTCAAGGTTTGGGGGGAAAGGCTGAAGCTTTCTTT.

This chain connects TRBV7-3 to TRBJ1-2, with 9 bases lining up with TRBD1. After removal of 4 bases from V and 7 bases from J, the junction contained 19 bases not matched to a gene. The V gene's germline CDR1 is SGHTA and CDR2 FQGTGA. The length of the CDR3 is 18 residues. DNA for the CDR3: TGTGCCAGCAGCTCACTAACCGACTACCGGGACAGGGTAGGTGGCTACACCTTC. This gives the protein CASSSLTDYRDRVGGYTF. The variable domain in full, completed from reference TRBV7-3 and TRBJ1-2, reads GAGVSQTPSNKVTEKGKYVELRCDPISGHTALYWYRQSLGQGPEFLIYFQGTGAADDSGLPNDRFFAVRPEGSVSTLKIQRTERGDSAVYLCASSSLTDYRDRVGGYTFGSGTRLTVV.

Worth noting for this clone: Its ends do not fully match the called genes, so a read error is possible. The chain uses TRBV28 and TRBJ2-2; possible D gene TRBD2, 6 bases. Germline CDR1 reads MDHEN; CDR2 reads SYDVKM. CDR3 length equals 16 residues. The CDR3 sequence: CVSSNPRLGVSGELFF. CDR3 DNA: TGTGTCAGCAGTAACCCCCGACTAGGGGTGAGCGGGGAGCTGTTTTTT.

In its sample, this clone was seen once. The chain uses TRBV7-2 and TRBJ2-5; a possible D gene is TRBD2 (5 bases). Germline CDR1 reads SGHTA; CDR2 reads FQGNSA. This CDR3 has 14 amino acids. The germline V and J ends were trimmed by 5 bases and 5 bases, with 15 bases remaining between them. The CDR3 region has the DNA TGTGCCAGCAGCCCCAAGGGAGTCCGGGAGACCCAGTACTTC. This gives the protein CASSPKGVRETQYF.

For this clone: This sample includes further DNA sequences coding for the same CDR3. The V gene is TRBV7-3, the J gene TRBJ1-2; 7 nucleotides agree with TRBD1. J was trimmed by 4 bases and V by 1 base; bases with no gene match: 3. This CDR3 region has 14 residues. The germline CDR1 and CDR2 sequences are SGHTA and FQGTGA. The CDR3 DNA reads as TGTGCCAGCAGCTTAAATCCAGGGGGCTATGGCTACACCTTC. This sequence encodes CASSLNPGGYGYTF.

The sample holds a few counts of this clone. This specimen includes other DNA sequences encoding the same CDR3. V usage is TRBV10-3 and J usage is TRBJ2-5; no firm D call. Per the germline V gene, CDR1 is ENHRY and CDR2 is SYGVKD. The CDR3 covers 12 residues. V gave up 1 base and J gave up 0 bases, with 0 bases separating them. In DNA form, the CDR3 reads TGTGCCATCAGTGAGTACCAAGAGACCCAGTACTTC. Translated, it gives CAISEYQETQYF.

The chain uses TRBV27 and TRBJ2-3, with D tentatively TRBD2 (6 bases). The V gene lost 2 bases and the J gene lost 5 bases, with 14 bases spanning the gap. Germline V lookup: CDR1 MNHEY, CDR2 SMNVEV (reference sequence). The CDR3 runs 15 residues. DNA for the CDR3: TGTGCCAGCAGTTTACATAAGGGAGGTTTAGATACGCAGTATTTT. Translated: CASSLHKGGLDTQYF.

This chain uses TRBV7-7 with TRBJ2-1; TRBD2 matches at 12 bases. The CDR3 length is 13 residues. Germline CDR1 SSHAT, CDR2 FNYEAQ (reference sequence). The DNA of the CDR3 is TGTGCTGACATACTAGCGGGAGGAATTGTAAAGTTCTTC. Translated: CADILAGGIVKFF.

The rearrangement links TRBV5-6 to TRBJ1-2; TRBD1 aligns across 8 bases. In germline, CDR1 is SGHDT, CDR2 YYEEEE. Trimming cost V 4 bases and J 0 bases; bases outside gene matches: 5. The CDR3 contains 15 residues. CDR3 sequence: CASSPGQGANYGYTF. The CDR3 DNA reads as TGTGCCAGCAGCCCTGGACAGGGAGCTAACTATGGCTACACCTTC. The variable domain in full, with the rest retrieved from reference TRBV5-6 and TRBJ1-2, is DAGVTQSPTHLIKTRGQQVTLRCSPKSGHDTVSWYQQALGQGPQFIFQYYEEEERQRGNFPDRFSGHQFPNYSSELNVNALLLGDSALYLCASSPGQGANYGYTFGSGTRLTVV.

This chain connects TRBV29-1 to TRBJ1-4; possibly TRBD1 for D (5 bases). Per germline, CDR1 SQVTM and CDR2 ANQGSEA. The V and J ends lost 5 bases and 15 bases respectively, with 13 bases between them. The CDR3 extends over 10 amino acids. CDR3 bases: TGCAGCGTTTCGGGACCGGGAGTGTTTTTT. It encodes CSVSGPGVFF.

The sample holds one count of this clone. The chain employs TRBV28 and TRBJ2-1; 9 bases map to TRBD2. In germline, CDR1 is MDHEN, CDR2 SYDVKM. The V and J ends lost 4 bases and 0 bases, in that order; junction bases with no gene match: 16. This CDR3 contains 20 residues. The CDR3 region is CASSSPWGDSGGSSYNEQFF. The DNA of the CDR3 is TGTGCCAGCAGTTCCCCATGGGGTGACAGCGGGGGGAGCTCCTACAATGAGCAGTTCTTC.

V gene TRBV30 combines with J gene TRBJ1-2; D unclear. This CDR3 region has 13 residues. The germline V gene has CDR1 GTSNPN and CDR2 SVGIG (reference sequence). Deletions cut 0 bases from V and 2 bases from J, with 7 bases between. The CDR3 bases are TGTGCCTGGAGTGTACCCGAGAACTATGGCTACACCTTC. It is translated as CAWSVPENYGYTF.

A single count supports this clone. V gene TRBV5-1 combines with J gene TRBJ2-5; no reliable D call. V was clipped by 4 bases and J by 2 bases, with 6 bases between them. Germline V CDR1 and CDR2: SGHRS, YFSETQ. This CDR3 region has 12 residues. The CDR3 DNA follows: TGCGCCAGCAGCATTCCGCAAGAGACCCAGTACTTC. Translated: CASSIPQETQYF.

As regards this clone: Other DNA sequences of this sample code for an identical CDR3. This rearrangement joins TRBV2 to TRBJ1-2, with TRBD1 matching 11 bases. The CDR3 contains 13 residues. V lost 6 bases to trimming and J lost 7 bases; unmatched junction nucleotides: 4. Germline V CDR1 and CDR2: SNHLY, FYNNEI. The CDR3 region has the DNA TGTGCCAGCAGGGGACAGGGGGTCGGTGGCTACACCTTC. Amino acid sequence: CASRGQGVGGYTF.

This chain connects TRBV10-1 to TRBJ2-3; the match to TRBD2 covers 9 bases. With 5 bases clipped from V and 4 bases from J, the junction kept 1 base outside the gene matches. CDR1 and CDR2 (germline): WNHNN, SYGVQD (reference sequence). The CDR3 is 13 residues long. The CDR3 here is CASSLAGSDTQYF. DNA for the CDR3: TGCGCCAGCAGTCTAGCGGGGTCAGATACGCAGTATTTT.

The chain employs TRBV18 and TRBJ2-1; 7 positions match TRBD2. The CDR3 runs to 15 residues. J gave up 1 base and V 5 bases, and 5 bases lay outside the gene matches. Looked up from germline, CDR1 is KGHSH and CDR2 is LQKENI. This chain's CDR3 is CASSSTSESYNEQFF. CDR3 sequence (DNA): TGTGCCAGCTCATCCACTAGCGAATCCTACAATGAGCAGTTCTTC.

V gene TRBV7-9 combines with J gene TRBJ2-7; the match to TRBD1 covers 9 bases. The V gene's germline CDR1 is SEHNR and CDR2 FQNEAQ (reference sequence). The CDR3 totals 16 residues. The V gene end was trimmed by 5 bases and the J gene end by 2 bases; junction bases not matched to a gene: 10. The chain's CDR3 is CASSPRAGTGPYEQYF. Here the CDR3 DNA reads TGTGCCAGCAGCCCGAGGGCCGGGACAGGGCCCTACGAGCAGTACTTC.

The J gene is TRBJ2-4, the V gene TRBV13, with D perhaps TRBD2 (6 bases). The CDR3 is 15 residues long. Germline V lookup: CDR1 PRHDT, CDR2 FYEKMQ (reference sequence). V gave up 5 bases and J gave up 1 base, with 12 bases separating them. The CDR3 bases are TGTGCCAGCAGCCGGACTGGGGGGGCCAAAAACATTCAGTACTTC. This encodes CASSRTGGAKNIQYF.

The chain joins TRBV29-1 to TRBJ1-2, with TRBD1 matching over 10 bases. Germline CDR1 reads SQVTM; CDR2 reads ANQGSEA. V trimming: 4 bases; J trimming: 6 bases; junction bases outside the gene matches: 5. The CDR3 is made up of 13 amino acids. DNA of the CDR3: TGCAGCGTTGTAGGGACAGGGGCTAATGGCTACACCTTC. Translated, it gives CSVVGTGANGYTF.

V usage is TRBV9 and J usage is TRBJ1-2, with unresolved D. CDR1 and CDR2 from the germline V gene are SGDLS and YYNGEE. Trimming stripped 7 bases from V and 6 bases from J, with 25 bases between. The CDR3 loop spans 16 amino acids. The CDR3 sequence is CASSSTSSLGIDGYTF. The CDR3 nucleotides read TGTGCCAGCTCTTCGACATCTTCTCTCGGAATAGATGGCTACACCTTC. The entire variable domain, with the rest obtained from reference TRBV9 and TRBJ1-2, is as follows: DSGVTQTPKHLITATGQRVTLRCSPRSGDLSVYWYQQSLDQGLQFLIQYYNGEERAKGNILERFSAQQFPDLHSELNLSSLELGDSALYFCASSSTSSLGIDGYTFGSGTRLTVV.

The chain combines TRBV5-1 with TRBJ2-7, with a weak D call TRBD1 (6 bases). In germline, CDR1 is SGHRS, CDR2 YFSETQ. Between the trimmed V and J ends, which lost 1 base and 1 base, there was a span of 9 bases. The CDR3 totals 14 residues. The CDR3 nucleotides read TGCGCCAGCAGCTTGATTACAGGGTCCTACGAGCAGTACTTC. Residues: CASSLITGSYEQYF.

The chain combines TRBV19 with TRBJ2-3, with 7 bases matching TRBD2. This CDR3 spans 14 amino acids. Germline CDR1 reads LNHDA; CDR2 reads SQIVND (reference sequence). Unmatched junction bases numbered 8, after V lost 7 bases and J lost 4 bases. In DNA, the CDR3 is TGTGCCAGTAAAATGGGAGGGGTGGCAGATACGCAGTATTTT. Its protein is CASKMGGVADTQYF. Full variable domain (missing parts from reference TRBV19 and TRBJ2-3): DGGITQSPKYLFRKEGQNVTLSCEQNLNHDAMYWYRQDPGQGLRLIYYSQIVNDFQKGDIAEGYSVSREKKESFPLTVTSAQKNPTAFYLCASKMGGVADTQYFGPGTRLTVL.

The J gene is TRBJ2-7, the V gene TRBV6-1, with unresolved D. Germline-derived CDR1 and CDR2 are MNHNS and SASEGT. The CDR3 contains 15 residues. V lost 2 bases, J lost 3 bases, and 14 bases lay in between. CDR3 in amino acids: CASSEIRILSYEQYF. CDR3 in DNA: TGTGCCAGCAGTGAAATCAGGATCCTTAGCTACGAGCAGTACTTC.

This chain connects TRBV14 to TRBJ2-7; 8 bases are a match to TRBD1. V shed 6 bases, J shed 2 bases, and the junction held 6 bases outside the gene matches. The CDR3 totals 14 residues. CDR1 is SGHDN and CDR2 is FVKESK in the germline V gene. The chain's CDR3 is CASRQTGAPYEQYF. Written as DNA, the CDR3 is TGTGCCAGCAGGCAGACAGGGGCCCCCTACGAGCAGTACTTC. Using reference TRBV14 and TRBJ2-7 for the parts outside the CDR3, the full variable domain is EAGVTQFPSHSVIEKGQTVTLRCDPISGHDNLYWYRRVMGKEIKFLLHFVKESKQDESGMPNNRFLAERTGGTYSTLKVQPAELEDSGVYFCASRQTGAPYEQYFGPGTRLTVT.

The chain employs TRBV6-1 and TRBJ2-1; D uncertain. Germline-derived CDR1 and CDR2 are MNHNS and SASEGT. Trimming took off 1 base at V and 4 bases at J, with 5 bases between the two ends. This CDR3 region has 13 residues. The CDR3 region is CASSEVSYNEQFF. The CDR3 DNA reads TGTGCCAGCAGTGAAGTCAGTTACAATGAGCAGTTCTTC.

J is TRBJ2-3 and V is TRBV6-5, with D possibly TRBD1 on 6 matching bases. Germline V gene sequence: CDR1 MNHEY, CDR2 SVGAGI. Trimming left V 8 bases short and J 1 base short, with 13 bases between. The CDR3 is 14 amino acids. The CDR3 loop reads CASSGERGTDTQYF. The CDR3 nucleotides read TGTGCCAGCTCAGGGGAAAGGGGCACAGATACGCAGTATTTT.

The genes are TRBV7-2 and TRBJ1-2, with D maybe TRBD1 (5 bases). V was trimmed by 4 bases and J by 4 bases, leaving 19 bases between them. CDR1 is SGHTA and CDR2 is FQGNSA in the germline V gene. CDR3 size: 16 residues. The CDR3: CASSSTTYDSSYGYTF. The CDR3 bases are TGTGCCAGCAGCTCCACTACGTACGACAGTAGCTATGGCTACACCTTC.

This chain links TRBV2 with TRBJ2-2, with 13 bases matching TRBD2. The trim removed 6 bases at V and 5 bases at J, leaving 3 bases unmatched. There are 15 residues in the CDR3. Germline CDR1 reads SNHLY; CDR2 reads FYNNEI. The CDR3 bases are TGTGCCAGCAGGCGGACTAGCGGGGGAACCGGGGAGCTGTTTTTT. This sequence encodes CASRRTSGGTGELFF.

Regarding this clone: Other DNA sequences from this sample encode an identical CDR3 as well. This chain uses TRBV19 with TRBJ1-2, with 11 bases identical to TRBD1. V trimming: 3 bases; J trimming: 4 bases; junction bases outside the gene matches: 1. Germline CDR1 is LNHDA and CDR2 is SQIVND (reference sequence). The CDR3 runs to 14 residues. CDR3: CASSIGTGGYGYTF. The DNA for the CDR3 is TGTGCCAGTAGTATCGGGACAGGGGGCTATGGCTACACCTTC.

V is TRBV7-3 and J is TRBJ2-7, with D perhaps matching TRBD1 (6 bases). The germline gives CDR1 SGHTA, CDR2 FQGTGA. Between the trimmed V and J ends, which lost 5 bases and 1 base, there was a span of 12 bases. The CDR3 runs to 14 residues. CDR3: CASSQDRWSYEQYF. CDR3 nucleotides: TGTGCCAGCAGCCAAGACAGGTGGTCCTACGAGCAGTACTTC. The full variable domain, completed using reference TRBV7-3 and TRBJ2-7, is GAGVSQTPSNKVTEKGKYVELRCDPISGHTALYWYRQSLGQGPEFLIYFQGTGAADDSGLPNDRFFAVRPEGSVSTLKIQRTERGDSAVYLCASSQDRWSYEQYFGPGTRLTVT.